This T cell receptor (beta chain) emerged from a study of cytomegalovirus exposure and HLA in healthy donors. The study, taken as a whole, reports: Researchers reported that three CMV-associated chains were confirmed in vitro as CMV antigen-specific. The authors enumerated over 150 TCR beta chains as linked to cytomegalovirus.

A word on this clone: Its target is not known.

The PCR contained 60 Vbeta and 13 Jbeta primers. The table came from immunoSEQ multiplex PCR; TCRdb's copy has only in-frame clones and leaves some out. The sample contains under 200,000 clones, 60% to 80% of which appear only once. The CDR3 extends over 18 amino acids. The ends lost 5 bases at V and 4 bases at J; junction bases unmatched: 18. Germline lookup yields CDR1 SGHAT and CDR2 FQNNGV. The chain carries TRBV11-2 and TRBJ2-3; 7 bases fit TRBD2. The sequenced sample consisted of PBMCs. This clonotype was sampled from a man aged 35 to 55 in good health and CMV-seronegative. The CDR3 loop is CASSPYAKGRALPDTQYF. The CDR3 DNA reads as TGTGCCAGCAGCCCCTACGCCAAGGGGAGGGCCCTCCCAGATACGCAGTATTTT.